At least ten counts were recorded for the clone carrying this T cell receptor (beta chain). Template material for amplifying TCR beta CDR3 regions consisted of RNA transcripts. A set of HTBI primers served as the primers for a first-round RT-PCR of the TCR CDR3. TCRdb re-analysed the multiplex PCR reads in MiXCR, keeping a single row per CDR3 protein. Counted here are 350,000 to 400,000 distinct CDR3 sequences, approximately 20% occurring once; the ten biggest clones make up 3.7%. The V end lost 0 bases, the J end lost 4 bases, and 9 bases lay between the germline ends. The CDR3 sequence is 15 residues long. The germline CDR1 and CDR2 sequences are MNHEY and SVGAGI. This entry is derived from a study of T cells in Graves' hyperthyroidism and ophthalmopathy. Turning to the study itself: Peripheral blood sampling occurred at initial diagnosis, before any treatment.

Each diagnosis drew on symptoms, thyroxine, TRAb, thyroid ultrasound and orbital computed tomography findings. J is TRBJ2-2 and V is TRBV6-5; no reliable D call. Sequenced: blood. This TCR was recovered from a woman under 30 with Graves' hyperthyroidism. CDR3 in amino acids: CASSYSDQGTGELFF. The CDR3 nucleotides read TGTGCCAGCAGTTACTCGGATCAAGGCACCGGGGAGCTGTTTTTT.